This T cell receptor beta chain was observed in a study of OX40 agonist ivuxolimab in advanced cancers. The overall study: Treatment received earlier with anti-PD-1, anti-PD-L1 or anti-CTLA-4 agents was allowed, and over 30% had some.

CDR1 is SQVTM, CDR2 ANQGSEA, per germline. The CDR3 length is 15 residues. Trimming took 5 bases from V and 2 from J, leaving 17 bases between them. Measured with immunoSEQ multiplex PCR; TCRdb has only the in-frame clones, and not every one. This sample has approximately 82,000 clones; over 80% occur once, and the top ten carry about 0.5%. The sequencing here drew on CD4+ or CD8+ T cells sorted from blood, taken in a trial of the OX40 agonist ivuxolimab. The chain couples TRBV29-1 to TRBJ2-3; TRBD1 might be the D (5 bases). The sequence was obtained from an adult with an advanced solid tumor such as melanoma, head and neck, liver or kidney cancer. CDR3 amino acids: CSVRGSEWNTDTQYF. The CDR3 DNA follows: TGCAGCGTTAGGGGATCAGAGTGGAACACAGATACGCAGTATTTT.